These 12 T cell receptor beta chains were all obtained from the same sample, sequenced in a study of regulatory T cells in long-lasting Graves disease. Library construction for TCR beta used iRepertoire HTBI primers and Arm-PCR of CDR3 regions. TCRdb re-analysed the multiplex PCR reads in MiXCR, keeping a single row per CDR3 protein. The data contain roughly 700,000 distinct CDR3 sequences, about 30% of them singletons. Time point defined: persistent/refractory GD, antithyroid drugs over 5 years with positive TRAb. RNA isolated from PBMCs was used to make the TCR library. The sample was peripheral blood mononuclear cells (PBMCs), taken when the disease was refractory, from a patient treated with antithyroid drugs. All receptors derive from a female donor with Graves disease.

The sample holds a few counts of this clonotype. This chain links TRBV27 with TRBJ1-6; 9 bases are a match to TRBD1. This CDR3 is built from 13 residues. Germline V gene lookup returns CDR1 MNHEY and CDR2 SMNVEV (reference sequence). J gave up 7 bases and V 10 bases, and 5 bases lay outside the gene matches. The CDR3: CAISDRGNSPLHF. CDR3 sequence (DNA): TGTGCCATCTCCGACAGGGGGAATTCACCCCTCCACTTT.

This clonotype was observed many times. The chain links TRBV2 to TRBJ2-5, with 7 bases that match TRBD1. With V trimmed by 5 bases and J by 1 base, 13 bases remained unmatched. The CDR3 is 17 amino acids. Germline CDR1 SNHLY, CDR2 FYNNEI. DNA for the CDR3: TGTGCCAGCAGTAAGGGACAGTCAACCCTCTTCCAAGAGACCCAGTACTTC. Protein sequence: CASSKGQSTLFQETQYF.

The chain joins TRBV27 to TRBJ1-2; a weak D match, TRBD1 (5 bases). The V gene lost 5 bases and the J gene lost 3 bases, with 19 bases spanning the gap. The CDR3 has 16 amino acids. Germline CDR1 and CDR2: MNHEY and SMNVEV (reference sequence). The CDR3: CASSPQGIGSHYGYTF. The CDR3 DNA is TGTGCCAGCAGTCCCCAGGGTATTGGTTCACACTATGGCTACACCTTC.

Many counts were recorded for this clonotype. As DNA, the CDR3 is TGTGCCAGCAGTTTCATCGGGACGGTCGATAATTCACCCCTCCACTTT. As protein: CASSFIGTVDNSPLHF. The chain carries TRBV6-2 or TRBV6-3 and TRBJ1-6, with a weak D call TRBD1 (5 bases). The V gene lost 4 bases and the J gene lost 5 bases, with 15 bases spanning the gap. Germline V CDR1 and CDR2: MNHEY, SVGEGT. The CDR3 loop spans 16 amino acids.

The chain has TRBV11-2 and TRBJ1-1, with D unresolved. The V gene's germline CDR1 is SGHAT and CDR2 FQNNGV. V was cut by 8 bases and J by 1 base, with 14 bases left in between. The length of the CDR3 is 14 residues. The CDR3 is CASGPGRRNTEAFF. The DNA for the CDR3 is TGTGCCAGCGGTCCCGGACGGAGGAACACTGAAGCTTTCTTT.

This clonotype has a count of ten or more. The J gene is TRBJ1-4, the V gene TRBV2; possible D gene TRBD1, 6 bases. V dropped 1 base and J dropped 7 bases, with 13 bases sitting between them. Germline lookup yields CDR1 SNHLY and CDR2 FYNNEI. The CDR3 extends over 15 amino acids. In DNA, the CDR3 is TGTGCCAGCAGTGAAGTTGGGGCAGGGGCTGAAAAACTGTTTTTT. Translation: CASSEVGAGAEKLFF.

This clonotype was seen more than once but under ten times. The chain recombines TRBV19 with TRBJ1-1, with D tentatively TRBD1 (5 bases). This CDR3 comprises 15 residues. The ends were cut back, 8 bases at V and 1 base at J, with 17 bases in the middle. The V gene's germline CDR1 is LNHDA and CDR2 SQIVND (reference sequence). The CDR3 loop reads CASLGENDRNTEAFF. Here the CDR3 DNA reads TGTGCCAGTCTGGGGGAAAATGACAGGAACACTGAAGCTTTCTTT.

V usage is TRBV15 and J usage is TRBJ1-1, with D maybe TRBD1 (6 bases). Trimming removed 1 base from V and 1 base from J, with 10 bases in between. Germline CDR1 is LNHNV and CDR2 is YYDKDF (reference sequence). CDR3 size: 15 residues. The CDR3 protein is CATSRGTGRNTEAFF. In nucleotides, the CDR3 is TGTGCCACCAGCAGAGGAACAGGGAGGAACACTGAAGCTTTCTTT.

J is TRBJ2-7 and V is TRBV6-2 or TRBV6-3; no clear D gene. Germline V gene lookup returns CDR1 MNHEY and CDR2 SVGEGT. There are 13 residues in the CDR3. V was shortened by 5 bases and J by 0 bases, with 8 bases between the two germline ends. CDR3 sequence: CASSVISSYEQYF. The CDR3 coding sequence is TGTGCCAGCAGTGTGATAAGCTCCTACGAGCAGTACTTC.

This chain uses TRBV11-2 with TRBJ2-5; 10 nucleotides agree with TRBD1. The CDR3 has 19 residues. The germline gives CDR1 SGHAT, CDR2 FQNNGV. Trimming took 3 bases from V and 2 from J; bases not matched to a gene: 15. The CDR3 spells CASSFWYPGQGFWQETQYF. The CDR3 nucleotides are TGTGCCAGCAGCTTCTGGTACCCGGGACAGGGGTTTTGGCAAGAGACCCAGTACTTC.

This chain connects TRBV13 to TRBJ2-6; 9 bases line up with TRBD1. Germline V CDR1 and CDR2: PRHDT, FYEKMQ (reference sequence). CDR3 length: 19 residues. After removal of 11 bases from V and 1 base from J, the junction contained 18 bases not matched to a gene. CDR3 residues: CAGNEWDRETPSGANVLTF. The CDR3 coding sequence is TGTGCCGGCAACGAATGGGACAGGGAAACACCGTCTGGGGCCAACGTCCTGACTTTC.

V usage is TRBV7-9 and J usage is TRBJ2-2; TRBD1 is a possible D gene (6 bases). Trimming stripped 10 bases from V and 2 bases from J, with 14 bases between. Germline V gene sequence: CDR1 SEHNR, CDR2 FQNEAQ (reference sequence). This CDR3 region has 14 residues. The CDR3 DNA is TGTGCCACCCGGGGCAGGGGTAACACCGGGGAGCTGTTTTTT. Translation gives CATRGRGNTGELFF.